The subject of this entry is one T cell receptor beta chain. There are a few counts of this clonotype. The antigen it recognizes is unknown. Per-base quality was not reported, and no clone a single base away is much larger than it. V is clipped by 2 bases and J by 3 bases, and the sequence between their germline boundaries is 10 bases long. Spanning cysteine to phenylalanine, the CDR3 consists of 15 amino acids. Kept here is only the CDR3 DNA, which spans 45 bases and is read in frame from base 1. Receptors were amplified or captured by RT-PCR. Sequencing instrument: Illumina HiSeq 2500. Clones were called with MiXCR by TCRdb after fastp trimmed the public reads at Q25, and only in-frame beta chains were retained. Rows merge per CDR3 protein into single entries with the most common DNA and genes. This sample lists 600,000 to 850,000 distinct CDR3 sequences; roughly 15% were detected once. Roughly 7.2% of the sample belongs to the ten largest clones.

This sample was included in a study of response to subunit inactivated influenza vaccine (dated by TCRdb to between 2017 and 2018). Regarding the study in general: Deep quantitative T cell receptor repertoire profiling was used in the study to track responses to a trivalent subunit inactivated influenza vaccine.

The investigation overall reported the following: The authors proposed that each seasonal influenza vaccination may bring in only a limited number of new T cells.

The sequences come from PBMCs from blood, collected 14 to 15 days before vaccination. The clonotype was recovered from a man aged 50 to 60 who received an inactivated influenza vaccine. Donor details come from another sample of the same person, matched by shared clones. The chain couples TRBV12-3 or TRBV12-4 to TRBJ2-2, with the D gene not confidently named. The CDR3 region reads CASSLRLPYTGELFF. The sequenced DNA: TGTGCCAGCAGTTTAAGACTGCCTTACACCGGGGAGCTGTTTTTT.